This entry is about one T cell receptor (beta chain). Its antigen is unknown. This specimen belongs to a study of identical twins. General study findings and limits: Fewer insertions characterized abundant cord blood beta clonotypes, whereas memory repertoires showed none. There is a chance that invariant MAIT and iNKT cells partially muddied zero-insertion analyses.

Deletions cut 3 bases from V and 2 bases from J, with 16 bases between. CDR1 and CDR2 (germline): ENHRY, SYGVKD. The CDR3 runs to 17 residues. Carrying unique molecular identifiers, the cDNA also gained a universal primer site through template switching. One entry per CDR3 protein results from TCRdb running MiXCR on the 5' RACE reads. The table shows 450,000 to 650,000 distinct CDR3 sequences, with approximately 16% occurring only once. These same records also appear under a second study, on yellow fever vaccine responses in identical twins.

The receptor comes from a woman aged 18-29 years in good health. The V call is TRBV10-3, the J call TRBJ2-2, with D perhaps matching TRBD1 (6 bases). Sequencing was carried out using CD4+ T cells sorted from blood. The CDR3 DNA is TGTGCCATCAGTGAATTTTCCGGGACACTTAACACCGGGGAGCTGTTTTTT. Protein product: CAISEFSGTLNTGELFF.